A selection of T cell receptor beta chains follows, all from one sample in a study of blood T cell repertoires in COVID-19. TCRdb keeps only in-frame clones here, not all; method: immunoSEQ multiplex PCR. This table has a few hundred thousand clones, about 70% appearing once. The sequenced material came from peripheral blood. These receptors originate from an elderly woman with acute or convalescent COVID-19. The CDR3 runs from the conserved cysteine through the conserved F or W. D genes are given only for firm matches. Rows give clone size only sometimes, using once, few, many, or a class for an expanded clone.

v_call,j_call,d_call,clone_size,cdr3_aa,cdr3_nt
TRBV12-3/TRBV12-4,TRBJ2-5,TRBD2,-,CASTSSGVQTQYF,TGTGCCAGCACCTCTAGCGGGGTACAGACCCAGTACTTC
TRBV19,TRBJ2-5,TRBD2,once,CASSGRGETQYF,TGTGCCTCTAGCGGGAGGGGAGAGACCCAGTACTTC
TRBV2,TRBJ1-2,TRBD1,-,CASRNDRGNYGYTF,TGTGCCAGCAGGAATGACAGGGGTAACTATGGCTACACCTTC
TRBV5-1,TRBJ2-1,TRBD1,-,CASSLQGVAYNEQFF,TGCGCCAGCAGCTTGCAGGGGGTGGCCTACAATGAGCAGTTCTTC
TRBV5-4,TRBJ2-1,-,-,CASSLAGQHNEQFF,TGTGCCAGCAGCTTGGCAGGACAGCACAATGAGCAGTTCTTC
TRBV3-1/TRBV3-2,TRBJ1-2,-,few,CASSHKGVHGYTF,TGTGCCAGCAGCCATAAGGGGGTACATGGCTACACCTTC
TRBV6-1,TRBJ1-2,-,once,CASSEAGRNYGYTF,TGTGCCAGCAGTGAAGCGGGGAGAAACTATGGCTACACCTTC
TRBV7-6,TRBJ1-1,-,once,CASSLRGSGNTEAFF,TGTGCCAGCAGCTTAAGAGGGTCTGGGAACACTGAAGCTTTCTTT
TRBV20-1,TRBJ2-1,-,-,CSASSGQSYNEQFF,TGCAGTGCTAGTTCAGGACAATCCTACAATGAGCAGTTCTTC
TRBV24-1,TRBJ2-2,TRBD1,-,CASGQGPTGELFF,TGTGCCAGCGGACAGGGACCCACCGGGGAGCTGTTTTTT
TRBV5-4,TRBJ2-5,-,-,CASSLVGAETQYF,TGTGCCAGCAGCTTGGTAGGGGCCGAGACCCAGTACTTC
TRBV6-1,TRBJ1-4,-,-,CASSEAPGRNEKLFF,TGTGCCAGCAGTGAAGCCCCCGGGAGAAATGAAAAACTGTTTTTT
TRBV11-2,TRBJ2-2,-,few,CASSFWDSTGELFF,TGTGCCAGCAGCTTCTGGGACTCCACCGGGGAGCTGTTTTTT
TRBV2,TRBJ2-2,TRBD2,-,CASKRNGGAGELFF,TGTGCCAGCAAAAGAAACGGGGGGGCCGGGGAGCTGTTTTTT
TRBV12-5,TRBJ1-2,-,once,CASGLAYSGYGYTF,TGTGCTAGTGGTTTGGCCTATTCTGGCTATGGCTACACCTTC
TRBV2,TRBJ2-7,TRBD2,-,CASTPQLTSGITSYEQYF,TGTGCCAGCACCCCACAACTGACTAGCGGGATAACGTCCTACGAGCAGTACTTC
TRBV2,TRBJ1-6,-,-,CASTGQTNSPLHF,TGTGCCAGCACAGGACAGACGAATTCACCCCTCCACTTT
TRBV29-1,TRBJ2-3,-,-,CSVERDTDTQYF,TGCAGCGTTGAGAGGGACACAGATACGCAGTATTTT
TRBV5-6,TRBJ2-7,-,-,CASSRGPYEQYF,TGTGCCAGCAGCAGGGGTCCTTACGAGCAGTACTTC
TRBV11-2,TRBJ1-4,-,-,CASSLWGGHDEKLFF,TGTGCCAGCAGCTTGTGGGGGGGGCATGATGAAAAACTGTTTTTT
TRBV11-2,TRBJ1-2,-,-,CASSSVGGGYTF,TGTGCCAGCAGCTCCGTTGGCGGTGGCTACACCTTC
TRBV5-4,TRBJ2-7,TRBD1,-,CASSLGQEAAYEQYF,TGTGCCAGCAGTTTAGGACAGGAGGCAGCCTACGAGCAGTACTTC
TRBV27,TRBJ2-1,TRBD2,-,CASSFSSGGYNEQFF,TGTGCCAGCAGTTTTTCATCCGGGGGGTACAATGAGCAGTTCTTC
TRBV2,TRBJ2-1,TRBD2,-,CASSPTSGGDNEQFF,TGTGCCAGCAGCCCCACGAGCGGGGGGGACAATGAGCAGTTCTTC
TRBV3-1/TRBV3-2,TRBJ1-1,-,-,CASSQEGGINTEAFF,TGTGCCAGCAGCCAAGAGGGGGGAATAAACACTGAAGCTTTCTTT
TRBV5-4,TRBJ1-2,-,-,CASSYGQPLYGYTF,TGTGCCAGCAGCTACGGACAGCCCCTTTATGGCTACACCTTC
TRBV9,TRBJ1-5,-,-,CASSVDWNQPQHF,TGTGCCAGCAGCGTCGACTGGAATCAGCCCCAGCATTTT
TRBV29-1,TRBJ2-7,-,-,CSVVREPTYEQYF,TGCAGCGTTGTTCGGGAGCCGACCTACGAGCAGTACTTC
TRBV7-6,TRBJ2-2,TRBD2,-,CASSLETSGGSWPNTGELFF,TGTGCCAGCAGCTTGGAAACTAGCGGCGGGAGTTGGCCGAACACCGGGGAGCTGTTTTTT
TRBV19,TRBJ2-1,TRBD2,few,CASSKTSEGYNEQFF,TGTGCCAGTAGTAAGACTAGCGAAGGCTACAATGAGCAGTTCTTC
TRBV28,TRBJ1-5,-,-,CASSSGQISNQPQHF,TGTGCCAGCAGTTCTGGTCAGATTAGCAATCAGCCCCAGCATTTT
TRBV5-1,TRBJ2-1,TRBD1,-,CASSQEDRGNNEQFF,TGCGCCAGCAGCCAAGAGGACAGGGGAAACAATGAGCAGTTCTTC
TRBV4-1,TRBJ2-1,TRBD1,-,CASSHGAAGGRLGYEQFF,TGCGCCAGCAGCCATGGGGCCGCAGGGGGCCGCCTGGGTTATGAGCAGTTCTTC
TRBV24-1,TRBJ1-2,-,few,CATSAGNYGYTF,TGTGCCACCAGTGCAGGGAACTATGGCTACACCTTC
TRBV18,TRBJ1-2,-,-,CASSPQSTVYYGYTF,TGTGCCAGCTCACCACAATCGACAGTTTATTATGGCTACACCTTC
TRBV3-1/TRBV3-2,TRBJ1-6,-,-,CASSQESYNSPLHF,TGTGCCAGCAGCCAGGAGTCCTATAATTCACCCCTCCACTTT
TRBV6-5,TRBJ1-3,-,-,CASRQTWHSGNTIYF,TGTGCCAGCAGGCAGACTTGGCACTCTGGAAACACCATATATTTT
TRBV29-1,TRBJ1-2,-,-,CSVSPGYTF,TGCAGCGTTTCCCCAGGCTACACCTTC
TRBV10-3,TRBJ1-5,-,-,CAISESEGGNQPQHF,TGTGCCATCAGTGAGTCTGAAGGGGGCAATCAGCCCCAGCATTTT
TRBV6-2/TRBV6-3,TRBJ1-4,-,-,CASSSYLGATNEKLFF,TGTGCCAGCAGTAGCTACTTGGGAGCAACTAATGAAAAACTGTTTTTT
TRBV3-1/TRBV3-2,TRBJ2-7,-,-,CASSQGRGNSYEQYF,TGTGCCAGCAGCCAAGGACGGGGGAACTCCTACGAGCAGTACTTC
TRBV5-6,TRBJ2-1,-,-,CASSSHGGTLGLEQFF,TGTGCCAGCAGCTCCCACGGGGGGACACTTGGTTTGGAGCAGTTCTTC
TRBV5-6,TRBJ2-1,TRBD2,-,CASSLDGRLAGYNEQFF,TGTGCCAGCAGCTTGGACGGCAGACTAGCGGGGTACAATGAGCAGTTCTTC
TRBV9,TRBJ2-7,-,-,CASSVGRGSYEQYF,TGTGCCAGCAGCGTAGGGCGGGGCTCCTACGAGCAGTACTTC
TRBV9,TRBJ1-1,TRBD1,few,CASSVDGQGNTEAFF,TGTGCCAGCAGCGTAGACGGACAGGGTAACACTGAAGCTTTCTTT
TRBV6-2/TRBV6-3,TRBJ1-2,-,-,CASSYTPSHRDYGYTF,TGTGCCAGCAGTTACACCCCCTCCCATCGGGACTATGGCTACACCTTC
TRBV4-3,TRBJ1-4,TRBD1,once,CASSQDFTLDRLNEKLFF,TGCGCCAGCAGCCAAGACTTTACCCTGGACAGGCTTAATGAAAAACTGTTTTTT
TRBV5-1,TRBJ2-7,TRBD2,few,CASSLEGGQDEQYF,TGCGCCAGCAGCTTGGAGGGAGGGCAGGACGAGCAGTACTTC
TRBV7-6,TRBJ2-3,TRBD2,-,CASSLRRGGADTQYF,TGTGCCAGCAGCTTAAGGCGGGGGGGAGCAGATACGCAGTATTTT
TRBV4-3,TRBJ1-6,-,once,CASSQDPTGSYNSPLHF,TGCGCCAGCAGCCAAGATCCTACCGGGTCGTATAATTCACCCCTCCACTTT
TRBV29-1,TRBJ2-7,-,-,CSVELLDKAYEQYF,TGCAGCGTTGAACTCCTGGACAAGGCCTACGAGCAGTACTTC
TRBV2,TRBJ1-2,-,-,CASSEEGRGFYGYTF,TGTGCCAGCAGTGAAGAAGGTAGGGGATTCTATGGCTACACCTTC
TRBV5-4,TRBJ2-1,TRBD2,-,CASSLGLAGPYNEQFF,TGTGCCAGCAGCTTGGGACTAGCGGGACCGTACAATGAGCAGTTCTTC
TRBV2,TRBJ1-4,-,-,CASSEASDSYSWTNEKLFF,TGTGCCAGCAGTGAAGCGTCGGACAGTTATTCGTGGACTAATGAAAAACTGTTTTTT
TRBV7-9,TRBJ1-4,-,-,CASSLGSGPATNEKLFF,TGTGCCAGCAGCTTAGGTAGCGGGCCTGCAACTAATGAAAAACTGTTTTTT
TRBV19,TRBJ2-2,-,few,CASSIAGNTGELFF,TGTGCCAGTAGTATTGCAGGGAACACCGGGGAGCTGTTTTTT
TRBV5-1,TRBJ2-7,-,-,CASSPGMGAEQYF,TGCGCCAGCAGCCCCGGTATGGGGGCAGAGCAGTACTTC